A single sample gave rise to the 25 T cell receptor beta chains below, sequenced in a study of T cells in Graves' hyperthyroidism and ophthalmopathy. Amplified regions were TCR beta CDR3 sequences from RNA transcripts. An initial round of RT-PCR targeting the TCR CDR3 relied on the HTBI primer set. From the multiplex PCR reads, TCRdb called clonotypes with MiXCR, one entry per CDR3 protein. The table includes 700,000 or so distinct CDR3 sequences, more than 12% detected once. The sample comprised blood. These receptors were collected from a woman in her fifties or sixties with Graves' ophthalmopathy.

This clonotype was counted between two and nine times. The chain couples TRBV14 to TRBJ2-3, with 7 bases aligning to TRBD2. There are 15 residues in the CDR3. The germline V gene has CDR1 SGHDN and CDR2 FVKESK. After removal of 1 base from V and 5 bases from J, the junction contained 6 bases not matched to a gene. The CDR3 nucleotides are TGTGCCAGCAGCCAAGTCGGTTCGGGGGGAGATACGCAGTATTTT. This encodes CASSQVGSGGDTQYF. The entire variable domain, with the rest obtained from reference TRBV14 and TRBJ2-3, is as follows: EAGVTQFPSHSVIEKGQTVTLRCDPISGHDNLYWYRRVMGKEIKFLLHFVKESKQDESGMPNNRFLAERTGGTYSTLKVQPAELEDSGVYFCASSQVGSGGDTQYFGPGTRLTVL.

This clonotype has a count of ten or more. The chain uses TRBV28 and TRBJ2-5; 7 nucleotides align to TRBD2. J gave up 3 bases and V 5 bases, and 3 bases lay outside the gene matches. The CDR3 contains 13 residues. Germline V gives CDR1 MDHEN, CDR2 SYDVKM. The CDR3 DNA reads as TGTGCCAGCAGTGCTAGCGGAAAAGAGACCCAGTACTTC. Amino acids: CASSASGKETQYF.

This clonotype has at least ten counts. The genes are TRBV10-3 and TRBJ1-2; D is unclear. Germline V gives CDR1 ENHRY, CDR2 SYGVKD. The CDR3 extends over 14 amino acids. The V end lost 3 bases, the J end lost 3 bases, and 11 bases lay between the germline ends. This CDR3 reads CAISDKQADYGYTF. CDR3 in DNA: TGTGCCATCAGTGATAAGCAGGCCGACTATGGCTACACCTTC.

V gene TRBV5-1 combines with J gene TRBJ2-1; 11 nucleotides align to TRBD2. CDR1 SGHRS and CDR2 YFSETQ come from the germline V gene. After removal of 4 bases from V and 7 bases from J, the junction contained 13 bases not matched to a gene. This CDR3 region has 17 residues. CDR3 sequence: CASSAGTSGLFGNEQFF. The CDR3 bases are TGCGCCAGCAGCGCTGGGACTAGCGGTCTTTTTGGTAATGAGCAGTTCTTC.

The chain recombines TRBV19 with TRBJ2-2, with TRBD1 as a possible D gene (6 bases). Germline V gene data show CDR1 as LNHDA and CDR2 as SQIVND (reference sequence). The germline V and J ends were trimmed by 3 bases and 13 bases, with 15 bases remaining between them. CDR3 length: 13 amino acids. As DNA, the CDR3 is TGTGCCAGTAGTATTGAATTACAGGGCCGGCTGTTTTTT. Protein: CASSIELQGRLFF.

The chain has TRBV11-1 and TRBJ2-3; D is unclear. V gave up 1 base and J gave up 2 bases, with 10 bases separating them. The CDR3 is made up of 15 amino acids. Germline V lookup: CDR1 SGHAT, CDR2 FQDESV (reference sequence). The CDR3, as DNA: TGTGCCAGCAGCTTAGTCGGCGTGTACACAGATACGCAGTATTTT. This codes for CASSLVGVYTDTQYF.

This clonotype was counted ten times or more. The chain links TRBV7-2 to TRBJ2-1; 10 nucleotides match TRBD1. Germline CDR1 and CDR2: SGHTA and FQGNSA. The CDR3 runs to 20 residues. Unmatched junction bases numbered 12, after V lost 0 bases and J lost 1 base. For the CDR3, the DNA is TGTGCCAGCAGCTTAGCATTGGGACAGGGGAGAGGAAAGTCCTACAATGAGCAGTTCTTC. Protein: CASSLALGQGRGKSYNEQFF.

This clonotype was seen only a few times. The CDR3 region has the DNA TGCGCCAGCAGCCCGGCGGCGGGGATAGATACGCAGTATTTT. It translates to CASSPAAGIDTQYF. The chain uses TRBV5-1 and TRBJ2-3; D is perhaps TRBD2 (6 bases). Germline lookup yields CDR1 SGHRS and CDR2 YFSETQ. Trimming left V 4 bases short and J 5 bases short, with 14 bases between. The CDR3 loop spans 14 amino acids.

This clonotype appeared many times. The chain uses TRBV30 and TRBJ1-5, with 9 bases lining up with TRBD1. The CDR3 has 14 residues. Germline V lookup: CDR1 GTSNPN, CDR2 SVGIG (reference sequence). With 7 bases clipped from V and 2 bases from J, the junction kept 6 bases outside the gene matches. CDR3 sequence: CALQQGAGNQPQHF. The CDR3 region has the DNA TGTGCCTTACAACAGGGGGCCGGCAATCAGCCCCAGCATTTT.

This clonotype occurred many times. The chain employs TRBV11-2 and TRBJ2-1, with D hard to call. V lost 3 bases to trimming and J lost 6 bases, with 15 bases between them. The germline V gene has CDR1 SGHAT and CDR2 FQNNGV. The length of the CDR3 is 15 residues. The chain's CDR3 is CASSFLTAALNEQFF. The DNA for the CDR3 is TGTGCCAGCAGCTTTCTTACGGCGGCCCTCAATGAGCAGTTCTTC.

This clonotype was picked up many times. The V gene is TRBV2, the J gene TRBJ2-1, with TRBD2 as a possible D gene (5 bases). The germline CDR1 and CDR2 sequences are SNHLY and FYNNEI. Trimming removed 5 bases from V and 0 bases from J, with 11 bases in between. The CDR3 consists of 15 residues. The CDR3 sequence is CASSKGLGSYNEQFF. CDR3 nucleotide sequence: TGTGCCAGCAGTAAAGGACTGGGCTCCTACAATGAGCAGTTCTTC.

This clonotype was seen only a few times. A much bigger clone sits one base away, suggesting this may be a read error. This sequence joins TRBV9 and TRBJ2-1; 10 positions match TRBD2. J gave up 4 bases and V 0 bases, and 1 base lay outside the gene matches. Germline CDR1 is SGDLS and CDR2 is YYNGEE. The CDR3 consists of 15 residues. This CDR3 reads CASSVVAGGYNEQFF. In nucleotides, the CDR3 is TGTGCCAGCAGCGTAGTAGCGGGAGGTTACAATGAGCAGTTCTTC.

Many counts were recorded for this clonotype. No conserved phenylalanine or tryptophan ends this CDR3, so it is likely a read error. The rearrangement uses TRBV28 and TRBJ2-3; 8 bases line up with TRBD1. The CDR3 is 13 residues long. Trimming took 9 bases from V and 1 from J; bases not matched to a gene: 3. Germline CDR1 MDHEN, CDR2 SYDVKM. CDR3 bases: TGTGCCAGGACAGGGGAACGCACAGATACGCAGTATTCT. This codes for CARTGERTDTQYS.

This sequence joins TRBV12-3 or TRBV12-4 and TRBJ2-3; D is ambiguous. The CDR3 has 12 residues. V dropped 4 bases and J dropped 7 bases, with 9 bases sitting between them. For the CDR3, the DNA is TGTGCCAGCAGTTCCCCAGCTAATACGCAGTATTTT. Residues: CASSSPANTQYF.

This clonotype was found a few times. The chain combines TRBV20-1 with TRBJ1-3, with TRBD1 identical over 7 bases. Germline V lookup: CDR1 DFQATT, CDR2 SNEGSKA (reference sequence). V gave up 6 bases and J gave up 4 bases; unmatched junction bases: 12. The CDR3 runs to 15 residues. This CDR3 is CSAALLGTVGNTIYF. The CDR3, as DNA: TGCAGTGCCGCACTCTTAGGGACAGTAGGAAACACCATATATTTT.

This clonotype was detected many times. J is TRBJ2-7 and V is TRBV5-1; 8 nucleotides agree with TRBD2. The CDR3 contains 15 residues. Germline CDR1 and CDR2: SGHRS and YFSETQ. Unmatched junction bases numbered 9, after V lost 0 bases and J lost 7 bases. The CDR3 here is CASSLVHSGGQEQYF. CDR3 in DNA: TGCGCCAGCAGCTTGGTCCACTCGGGAGGGCAAGAGCAGTACTTC.

This clonotype came up many times. V usage is TRBV7-9 and J usage is TRBJ2-2; 7 positions match TRBD2. The J segment lost 5 bases and the V segment lost 5 bases, leaving 2 bases of the junction unmatched. This CDR3 is 13 amino acids long. CDR1 is SEHNR and CDR2 is FQNEAQ in the germline V gene (reference sequence). The chain's CDR3 is CASSGLVTGELFF. The CDR3 nucleotides read TGTGCCAGCAGCGGACTAGTGACCGGGGAGCTGTTTTTT.

This clonotype was seen at least ten times. The chain uses TRBV6-1 and TRBJ2-3; a possible D gene is TRBD2 (6 bases). This CDR3 comprises 15 residues. Deletions cut 5 bases from V and 4 bases from J, with 16 bases between. Germline assignment: CDR1 MNHNS and CDR2 SASEGT. In DNA form, the CDR3 reads TGTGCCAGCAGTTATTCGGGGGACCGAGCAGATACGCAGTATTTT. This gives the protein CASSYSGDRADTQYF.

Of note for this clonotype: A much bigger clone sits one base away, suggesting this may be a read error. The V and J genes are TRBV30 and TRBJ2-7; D may correspond to TRBD1 or TRBD2 (5 bases each). Looked up from germline, CDR1 is GTSNPN and CDR2 is SVGIG (reference sequence). The CDR3 contains 13 residues. V was clipped by 5 bases and J by 9 bases, with 20 bases between them. The CDR3 DNA sequence: TGTGCCTGGGATCCCGGGGCCACGGTGGGGCAGTACTTC. This sequence encodes CAWDPGATVGQYF.

This clonotype was counted at least ten times. V and J are TRBV12-3 or TRBV12-4 and TRBJ1-1; 11 bases fit TRBD1. The CDR3 length is 15 residues. V shed 7 bases, J shed 4 bases, and the junction held 8 bases outside the gene matches. This CDR3 is CASTRTGGLITEAFF. DNA of the CDR3: TGTGCCAGCACAAGGACAGGGGGCTTAATCACTGAAGCTTTCTTT.

This clonotype was observed a handful of times. This may be a read error: a much more frequent sequence differs by one nucleotide. The chain has TRBV6-5 and TRBJ2-1; 9 bases agree with TRBD2. This CDR3 is built from 20 residues. The germline gives CDR1 MNHEY, CDR2 SVGAGI. CDR3 sequence: CASGYSSQGIQGLADDEQFF. CDR3 bases: TGTGCCAGCGGTTACTCGTCCCAGGGGATACAGGGACTAGCTGACGATGAGCAGTTCTTC.

This clonotype has a handful of counts. A much larger clonotype is one base distant, so this may be a read error. The genes are TRBV6-2 or TRBV6-3 and TRBJ1-1; D is uncertain. With 5 bases removed from V and 0 bases from J, the gap between germline ends came to 7 bases. The CDR3 totals 13 residues. The V gene's germline CDR1 is MNHEY and CDR2 SVGEGT. The CDR3 reads CASSQDVNTEAFF. The CDR3 bases are TGTGCCAGCAGTCAGGACGTGAACACTGAAGCTTTCTTT.

Many counts were recorded for this clonotype. V is TRBV20-1 and J is TRBJ2-3; 9 bases are a match to TRBD2. The CDR3 has 15 residues. Germline CDR1 is DFQATT and CDR2 is SNEGSKA (reference sequence). The V gene end was trimmed by 0 bases and the J gene end by 2 bases; junction bases not matched to a gene: 3. CDR3 sequence reads: CSARELAGNTDTQYF. The CDR3 region has the DNA TGCAGTGCTAGAGAGCTAGCGGGGAACACAGATACGCAGTATTTT.

The chain is built from TRBV30 and TRBJ1-1; D gene uncertain. V was trimmed by 3 bases and J by 7 bases, leaving 9 bases between them. Germline V CDR1 and CDR2: GTSNPN, SVGIG (reference sequence). CDR3 length: 11 amino acids. The CDR3 loop reads CAWSLQSEAFF. The CDR3 bases are TGTGCCTGGAGCCTACAGAGTGAAGCTTTCTTT. Combining the CDR3 with reference TRBV30 and TRBJ1-1 gives the whole variable domain SQTIHQWPATLVQPVGSPLSLECTVEGTSNPNLYWYRQAAGRGLQLLFYSVGIGQISSEVPQNLSASRPQDRQFILSSKKLLLSDSGFYLCAWSLQSEAFFGQGTRLTVV.

This clonotype was observed a handful of times. The chain employs TRBV14 and TRBJ2-1; D assignment may be TRBD1 or TRBD2 (5 bases each). The CDR3 is 12 residues long. Germline CDR1 is SGHDN and CDR2 is FVKESK. V was trimmed by 4 bases and J by 13 bases, leaving 14 bases between them. The CDR3 spells CASSPGAVFQFF. Written as DNA, the CDR3 is TGTGCCAGCAGCCCCGGGGCAGTTTTTCAGTTCTTC. The whole variable domain, remainder taken from reference TRBV14 and TRBJ2-1, is EAGVTQFPSHSVIEKGQTVTLRCDPISGHDNLYWYRRVMGKEIKFLLHFVKESKQDESGMPNNRFLAERTGGTYSTLKVQPAELEDSGVYFCASSPGAVFQFFGPGTRLTVL.